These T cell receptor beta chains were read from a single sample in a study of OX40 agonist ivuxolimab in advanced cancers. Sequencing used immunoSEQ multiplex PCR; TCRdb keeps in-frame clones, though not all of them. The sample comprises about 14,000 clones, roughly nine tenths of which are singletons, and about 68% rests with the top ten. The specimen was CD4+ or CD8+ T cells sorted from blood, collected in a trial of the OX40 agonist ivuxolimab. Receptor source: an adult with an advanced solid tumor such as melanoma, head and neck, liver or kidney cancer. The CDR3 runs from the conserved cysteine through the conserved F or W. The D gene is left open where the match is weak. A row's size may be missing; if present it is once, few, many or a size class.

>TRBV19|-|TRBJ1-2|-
CASSISRDGYTF
TGTGCCAGTAGTATCAGCAGGGATGGCTACACCTTC
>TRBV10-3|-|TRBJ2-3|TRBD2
CAISEAGEQDTQYF
TGTGCCATCAGTGAGGCGGGGGAGCAAGATACGCAGTATTTT
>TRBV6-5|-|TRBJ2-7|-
CASSDGELYEQYF
TGTGCCAGCAGTGACGGGGAGTTATACGAGCAGTACTTC
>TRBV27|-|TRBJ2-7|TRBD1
CASNPGGGDEQYF
TGTGCCAGCAATCCAGGGGGCGGCGACGAGCAGTACTTC
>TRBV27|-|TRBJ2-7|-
CASSFGGRPHEQYF
TGTGCCAGCAGTTTCGGGGGACGGCCACACGAGCAGTACTTC
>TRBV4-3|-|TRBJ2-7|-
CASSQEGGFSYEQYF
TGCGCCAGCAGCCAAGAAGGCGGGTTCTCCTACGAGCAGTACTTC
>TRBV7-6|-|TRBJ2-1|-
CASQPPGSYNEQFF
TGTGCCAGCCAACCGCCGGGCTCCTACAATGAGCAGTTCTTC
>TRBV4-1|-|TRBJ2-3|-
CASSQELEDTQYF
TGCGCCAGCAGCCAAGAATTAGAAGATACGCAGTATTTT
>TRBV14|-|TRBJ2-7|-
CASSQAPGEAKYEQYF
TGTGCCAGCAGCCAAGCCCCCGGGGAGGCCAAATACGAGCAGTACTTC
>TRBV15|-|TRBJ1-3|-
CATSRSHRSSGNTIYF
TGTGCCACCAGCAGAAGTCACAGGAGCTCTGGAAACACCATATATTTT
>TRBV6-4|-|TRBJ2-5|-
CASSTDPGNVETQYF
TGTGCCAGCAGCACAGACCCCGGAAATGTAGAGACCCAGTACTTC
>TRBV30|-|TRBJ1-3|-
CAWGPSSGNTIYF
TGTGCCTGGGGACCAAGCTCTGGAAACACCATATATTTT
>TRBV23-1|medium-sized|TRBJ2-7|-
CASSQSAGPSYEQYF
TGCGCCAGCAGTCAATCGGCCGGGCCAAGTTACGAGCAGTACTTC
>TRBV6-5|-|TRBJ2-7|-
CASSYHRLPYEQYF
TGTGCCAGCAGTTACCACAGACTCCCCTACGAGCAGTACTTC
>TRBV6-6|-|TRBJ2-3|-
CASTHGVPTDTQYF
TGTGCCAGCACCCATGGGGTGCCCACAGATACGCAGTATTTT
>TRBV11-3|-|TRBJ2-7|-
CASSLSTGVPSYEQYF
TGTGCCAGCAGCTTGTCGACGGGAGTTCCGTCCTACGAGCAGTACTTC
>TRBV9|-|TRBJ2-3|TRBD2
CASSPGLAVLTDTQYF
TGTGCCAGCAGCCCCGGACTAGCGGTTCTCACAGATACGCAGTATTTT
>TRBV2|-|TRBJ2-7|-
CASSERDFNPYEQYF
TGTGCCAGCAGTGAAAGGGACTTCAATCCCTACGAGCAGTACTTC
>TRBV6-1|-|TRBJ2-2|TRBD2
CASSELAGQNTGELFF
TGTGCCAGCAGTGAACTAGCGGGTCAAAACACCGGGGAGCTGTTTTTT
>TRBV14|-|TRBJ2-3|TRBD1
CASSQLIGTGGTDTQYF
TGTGCCAGCAGCCAACTAATCGGGACAGGGGGCACAGATACGCAGTATTTT
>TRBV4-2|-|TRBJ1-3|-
CASSQDSADSGNTIYF
TGTGCCAGCAGCCAAGATTCGGCGGACTCTGGAAACACCATATATTTT
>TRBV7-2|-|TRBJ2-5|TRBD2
CASSLRWGEGRETQYF
TGTGCCAGCAGCTTACGGTGGGGGGAGGGCCGCGAGACCCAGTACTTC
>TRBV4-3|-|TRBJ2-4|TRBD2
CASSQVWTGGPDIQYF
TGCGCCAGCAGCCAAGTCTGGACGGGGGGGCCGGACATTCAGTACTTC
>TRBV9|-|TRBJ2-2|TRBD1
CASSGYRGETGELFF
TGTGCCAGCAGCGGCTACAGGGGGGAAACCGGGGAGCTGTTTTTT
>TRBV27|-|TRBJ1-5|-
CASSLSPYSNQPQHF
TGTGCCAGCAGTTTATCCCCTTACAGCAATCAGCCCCAGCATTTT
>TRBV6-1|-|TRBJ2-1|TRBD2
CASSELIAGGPDEQFF
TGTGCCAGCAGTGAACTTATAGCGGGAGGGCCGGATGAGCAGTTCTTC
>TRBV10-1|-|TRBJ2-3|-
CASSDGGSSDTQYF
TGCGCCAGCAGTGATGGGGGATCCTCAGATACGCAGTATTTT